What follows are 32 T cell receptor beta chains derived from one specimen sequenced in a study of post-analysis software for immune sequencing data. Their antigens are not known. Prepared TCR beta cDNA libraries contained unique molecular identifiers. TCRdb processed the PCR reads anew with MiXCR; each CDR3 protein has one entry. The repertoire holds 350,000 to 500,000 distinct CDR3 sequences, with 35% to 45% as singletons. General study results and limits: A few TRBV segments (TRBV5-6, TRBV5-1 and TRBV20-1 among them) occurred more frequently in patients than in controls.

What was sequenced was blood. The receptors here all came from a girl aged 2 to 9 with multiple sclerosis.

In this sample, this clonotype turned up a few times. This chain links TRBV12-3 or TRBV12-4 with TRBJ1-5; D ambiguous. There are 14 residues in the CDR3. V was trimmed by 6 bases and J by 1 base, leaving 10 bases between them. CDR3 residues: CASRSLMSNQPQHF. In nucleotides, the CDR3 is TGTGCCAGCAGGTCATTAATGAGCAATCAGCCCCAGCATTTT.

The genes are TRBV20-1 and TRBJ2-7, with D hard to call. From germline, CDR1 is DFQATT and CDR2 SNEGSKA (reference sequence). This CDR3 comprises 13 residues. V was trimmed by 3 bases and J by 2 bases, leaving 11 bases between them. As DNA, the CDR3 is TGCAGTGCTAGGCCAGCGCTTCCCTACGAGCAGTACTTC. It codes for CSARPALPYEQYF.

The V gene is TRBV7-9, the J gene TRBJ1-5; the D gene is possibly TRBD1 (5 bases). This CDR3 has 15 amino acids. Trimming cost V 1 base and J 1 base, with 8 bases left between them. Germline V gene sequence: CDR1 SEHNR, CDR2 FQNEAQ (reference sequence). CDR3 residues: CASSLEGRSNQPQHF. DNA for the CDR3: TGTGCCAGCAGCTTAGAGGGGAGAAGCAATCAGCCCCAGCATTTT.

This clonotype was detected only a few times. The gene calls are TRBV29-1 and TRBJ1-1, with D unclear. Germline loops: CDR1 SQVTM, CDR2 ANQGSEA. V lost 5 bases and J lost 0, with 10 bases in between. This CDR3 is built from 13 residues. In DNA, the CDR3 is TGCAGCGTTCAGCCCCCTATGAACACTGAAGCTTTCTTT. Residues: CSVQPPMNTEAFF.

The V and J genes are TRBV30 and TRBJ1-4; no clear D. The CDR3 has 14 residues. Germline CDR1 and CDR2: GTSNPN and SVGIG (reference sequence). The V end lost 0 bases, the J end lost 4 bases, and 9 bases lay between the germline ends. This chain's CDR3 is CAWSVPRFNEKLFF. The CDR3 nucleotides read TGTGCCTGGAGTGTACCACGGTTTAATGAAAAACTGTTTTTT.

In its sample, this clonotype was seen a few times. The rearrangement joins TRBV28 to TRBJ2-1; D is ambiguous. The CDR3 covers 14 residues. CDR1 is MDHEN, CDR2 SYDVKM, per germline. V shed 10 bases and J shed 4 bases, with 17 bases lying between them. CDR3 in amino acids: CATLEPTAYNEQFF. The CDR3 region has the DNA TGTGCCACCCTCGAACCGACTGCTTACAATGAGCAGTTCTTC.

The chain uses TRBV12-3 or TRBV12-4 and TRBJ2-7; D is ambiguous. The CDR3 has 13 amino acids. V lost 6 bases and J 1 base, leaving 10 bases between the germline ends. This CDR3 is CASRRGTSYEQYF. The DNA of the CDR3 is TGTGCCAGCAGACGTGGCACTTCCTACGAGCAGTACTTC.

The table lists this clonotype with many counts. The V call is TRBV12-3 or TRBV12-4, the J call TRBJ2-7, with D tentatively TRBD1 or TRBD2 (5 bases each). The CDR3 is made up of 13 amino acids. Trimming took 8 bases from V and 6 from J, leaving 17 bases between them. CDR3 in DNA: TGTGCCAGCGGTAAAGGAGGTCAGGGCGAGCAGTACTTC. Amino acids: CASGKGGQGEQYF.

This clonotype appeared a few times. This rearrangement joins TRBV11-1 to TRBJ2-3; TRBD1 matches at 9 bases. The CDR3 runs to 16 residues. Germline trimming cut 5 bases from V and 2 bases from J; bases unmatched to any gene: 8. Germline CDR1 is SGHAT and CDR2 is FQDESV (reference sequence). CDR3 in DNA: TGTGCCAGCAGCCTGGGGACAGGGCTGTACACAGATACGCAGTATTTT. Encoded protein: CASSLGTGLYTDTQYF.

In DNA form, the CDR3 reads TGCGCCAGCAAAACAGAGCCCAAAAACATTCAGTACTTC. Protein product: CASKTEPKNIQYF. This rearrangement joins TRBV5-1 to TRBJ2-4; no firm D call. The CDR3 is 13 amino acids. The germline gives CDR1 SGHRS, CDR2 YFSETQ. Between the trimmed V and J ends, which lost 6 bases and 2 bases, there was a span of 9 bases.

This clonotype was seen only a few times. The chain couples TRBV5-5 to TRBJ2-7; D may be TRBD1 or TRBD2 (5 bases each). Per germline, CDR1 SGHKS and CDR2 YYEKEE (reference sequence). CDR3 length: 14 residues. V shed 4 bases and J shed 1 base, with 12 bases lying between them. CDR3 nucleotide sequence: TGTGCCAGCAGCGTCGGGACGATGTCCTACGAGCAGTACTTC. Its translation: CASSVGTMSYEQYF. The variable domain in full, with the rest retrieved from reference TRBV5-5 and TRBJ2-7, is DAGVTQSPTHLIKTRGQQVTLRCSPISGHKSVSWYQQVLGQGPQFIFQYYEKEERGRGNFPDRFSARQFPNYSSELNVNALLLGDSALYLCASSVGTMSYEQYFGPGTRLTVT.

This chain connects TRBV20-1 to TRBJ2-7; a weak D match, TRBD2 (6 bases). The CDR3 is 17 residues long. V lost 1 base and J lost 4, with 23 bases in between. Germline assignment: CDR1 DFQATT and CDR2 SNEGSKA (reference sequence). The CDR3 DNA is TGCAGTGCTAGAGCCCTCGGAAGTAGCGGAGCCAATTACGAGCAGTACTTC. It encodes CSARALGSSGANYEQYF.

The genes are TRBV12-3 or TRBV12-4 and TRBJ2-7, with D possibly TRBD2 on 6 matching bases. Between the trimmed V and J ends, which lost 6 bases and 7 bases, there was a span of 19 bases. The CDR3 has 14 residues. The CDR3 region is CASSYSGEDAEQYF. The CDR3, as DNA: TGTGCCAGCAGCTATAGCGGTGAAGACGCTGAGCAGTACTTC.

This clonotype was picked up a small number of times. The genes are TRBV7-2 and TRBJ2-4; tentatively, D is TRBD2 (5 bases). The better agreement between TRBJ2-7 and the DNA end casts doubt on the J call. The germline CDR1 and CDR2 sequences are SGHTA and FQGNSA. The CDR3 consists of 13 residues. The CDR3 spells CASRGESGYEQYF. The CDR3 DNA reads TGTGCCAGCCGGGGAGAATCGGGATACGAGCAGTACTTC.

This clonotype was detected ten times or more. The chain links TRBV5-1 to TRBJ1-5; 10 bases map to TRBD1. This CDR3 has 15 residues. Germline CDR1 SGHRS, CDR2 YFSETQ. Unmatched junction bases numbered 8, after V lost 4 bases and J lost 7 bases. The CDR3 nucleotides read TGCGCCAGCAGCCCGGGGGGGGACAGGGGCCAGCCCCAGCATTTT. This encodes CASSPGGDRGQPQHF.

This clonotype appeared a few times. The gene calls are TRBV7-6 and TRBJ2-2; 15 nucleotides agree with TRBD2. J was trimmed by 5 bases and V by 5 bases; bases with no gene match: 3. The CDR3 is 16 residues long. Germline lookup yields CDR1 SGHVS and CDR2 FNYEAQ. The CDR3, as DNA: TGTGCCAGCAGCCGCGGACTAGCGGGGGGGACCGGGGAGCTGTTTTTT. Translation gives CASSRGLAGGTGELFF. Looking up the rest from reference TRBV7-6 and TRBJ2-2 gives the full variable domain: GAGVSQSPRYKVTKRGQDVALRCDPISGHVSLYWYRQALGQGPEFLTYFNYEAQQDKSGLPNDRFSAERPEGSISTLTIQRTEQRDSAMYRCASSRGLAGGTGELFFGEGSRLTVL.

This clonotype was detected only a few times. V and J are TRBV12-3 or TRBV12-4 and TRBJ1-5, with no clear D. The CDR3 is 14 amino acids. The V end was cut by 2 bases, the J end by 6 bases, with 11 bases between. The CDR3 DNA reads as TGTGCCAGCAGTTTACTGGGGTCTACTCAGCCCCAGCATTTT. This encodes CASSLLGSTQPQHF.

The chain carries TRBV5-1 and TRBJ2-5; D remains ambiguous. Gene TRBJ2-7 matches the end of the DNA better, so the J call may be wrong. Germline-derived CDR1 and CDR2 are SGHRS and YFSETQ. The CDR3 contains 14 residues. The chain's CDR3 is CASSFLPGAHEQYF. The CDR3 DNA reads TGCGCCAGCAGCTTTCTACCGGGCGCGCACGAGCAGTACTTC.

Comments on this clonotype: This may stem from a read error, because a much larger clone lies one nucleotide away. V gene TRBV29-1 combines with J gene TRBJ2-5, with unresolved D. Between the trimmed V and J ends, which lost 3 bases and 4 bases, there was a span of 9 bases. CDR1 and CDR2 (germline): SQVTM, ANQGSEA. There are 12 residues in the CDR3. DNA of the CDR3: TGCAGCGTTGAGACAAGTGCAGAGACCCAGTACTTC. Its translation is CSVETSAETQYF.

The table lists this clonotype with a few counts. This chain links TRBV7-9 with TRBJ2-7; D remains ambiguous. V lost 4 bases, J lost 0 bases, and 13 bases lay in between. Per germline, CDR1 SEHNR and CDR2 FQNEAQ (reference sequence). This CDR3 is 15 amino acids long. The CDR3, as DNA: TGTGCCAGCAGCTCTAACCGGGTCTTCTCCTACGAGCAGTACTTC. As protein: CASSSNRVFSYEQYF.

Remarks on this clonotype: Compared with germline, one end of the junction differs, possibly owing to a read error. This chain connects TRBV7-2 to TRBJ2-3, with D unresolved. The CDR3 is made up of 13 amino acids. Germline V gene sequence: CDR1 SGHTA, CDR2 FQGNSA. CDR3 protein: CANSVGPTDTQYF. CDR3 coding DNA: TGTGCCAACAGCGTTGGTCCCACAGATACGCAGTATTTT.

The chain joins TRBV11-2 to TRBJ2-3, with TRBD2 as a possible D gene (5 bases). CDR1 is SGHAT and CDR2 is FQNNGV in the germline V gene. The CDR3 sequence is 15 residues long. The V and J ends lost 5 bases and 5 bases respectively, with 17 bases between them. This CDR3 reads CASSTEWRNRDTQYF. The CDR3 region has the DNA TGTGCCAGCAGCACAGAGTGGAGGAACAGAGATACGCAGTATTTT.

CDR3 sequence reads: CSVDRVGLETQYF. As DNA, the CDR3 is TGCAGCGTAGACAGGGTCGGGTTGGAGACCCAGTACTTC. The chain links TRBV29-1 to TRBJ2-5; 7 nucleotides align to TRBD1. The germline V gene has CDR1 SQVTM and CDR2 ANQGSEA. V was clipped by 6 bases and J by 5 bases; unmatched bases: 9. The CDR3 totals 13 residues.

The V and J genes are TRBV10-3 and TRBJ2-1, with TRBD1 matching over 10 bases. V shed 10 bases and J 4 bases; nucleotides not matched to a gene: 7. Germline values: CDR1 ENHRY, CDR2 SYGVKD. This CDR3 is built from 14 residues. This CDR3 reads CATKPGQGYNEQFF. DNA for the CDR3: TGTGCCACTAAACCGGGACAGGGGTACAATGAGCAGTTCTTC.

The CDR3 bases are TGTGCCAGCAGCTTAGTTGGAGCGGGAGACAATGAGCAGTTCTTC. It translates to CASSLVGAGDNEQFF. The chain joins TRBV7-2 to TRBJ2-1; 8 bases fit TRBD2. The trim removed 1 base at V and 5 bases at J, leaving 4 bases unmatched. The V gene's germline CDR1 is SGHTA and CDR2 FQGNSA. This CDR3 has 15 amino acids.

This clonotype showed up just a few times. V usage is TRBV20-1 and J usage is TRBJ2-1; TRBD2 matches at 8 bases. The CDR3 extends over 13 amino acids. CDR1 is DFQATT, CDR2 SNEGSKA, per germline (reference sequence). V was pared by 5 bases and J by 5 bases, with 5 bases of the junction left unmatched. CDR3: CSAGTRVNNEQFF. The CDR3 region has the DNA TGCAGTGCTGGGACTAGGGTAAACAATGAGCAGTTCTTC.

The chain joins TRBV12-3 or TRBV12-4 to TRBJ1-2, with D unclear. The CDR3 runs to 14 residues. V was pared by 7 bases and J by 2 bases, with 14 bases between. The CDR3 spells CASTLLHTNYGYTF. CDR3 DNA sequence: TGTGCCAGCACCCTACTCCACACCAACTATGGCTACACCTTC.

The V call is TRBV6-6, the J call TRBJ2-3, with D unresolved. V was pared by 2 bases and J by 2 bases, with 11 bases between. CDR1 and CDR2 from the germline V gene are MNHNY and SVGAGI (reference sequence). The CDR3 runs to 15 residues. The CDR3 sequence is CASSYRAPPTDTQYF. CDR3 sequence (DNA): TGTGCCAGCAGTTACAGGGCACCCCCCACAGATACGCAGTATTTT.

Of note for this clonotype: Given a much more abundant clone one base away, this may be a read error. The chain has TRBV6-2 or TRBV6-3 and TRBJ2-3; 8 bases align to TRBD2. Germline CDR1 and CDR2: MNHEY and SVGEGT. Trimming took 6 bases from V and 2 from J; bases not matched to a gene: 13. This CDR3 is 17 amino acids long. The CDR3, as DNA: TGTGCCAGCAGCCAAGCCGGACGAGCGGGGGACACAGATACGCAGTATTTT. Its translation is CASSQAGRAGDTDTQYF.

This chain joins TRBV12-3 or TRBV12-4 and TRBJ1-1, with 7 bases matching TRBD1. The CDR3 consists of 12 residues. The junction had 9 bases not matched to a gene; V was cut back by 6 bases and J by 11 bases. In DNA form, the CDR3 reads TGTGCCAGCAGCCTGGGACAGTATGATGCTTTCTTT. It yields the protein CASSLGQYDAFF.

The table lists this clonotype with a few counts. V usage is TRBV3-1 and J usage is TRBJ2-3, with TRBD2 matching 10 bases. CDR3 size: 15 residues. Germline loops: CDR1 LGHDT, CDR2 YNNKEL (reference sequence). Trimming at V came to 2 bases and at J to 2 bases, leaving 1 base not matched to a gene. The CDR3 DNA reads as TGTGCCAGCAGCCAACTAGCGGGGGTCACAGATACGCAGTATTTT. Encoded protein: CASSQLAGVTDTQYF.

J is TRBJ1-2 and V is TRBV12-3 or TRBV12-4, with D uncertain. The V gene lost 3 bases and the J gene lost 8 bases, with 13 bases spanning the gap. The CDR3 runs to 13 residues. The CDR3 sequence: CASSFMPEGGYTF. CDR3 coding DNA: TGTGCCAGCAGTTTCATGCCCGAAGGAGGCTACACCTTC.